The T cell receptor (beta chain) under discussion was sequenced for a study of cytomegalovirus exposure and HLA in healthy donors. Overall study results and limits: Within the approximately 130 validation repertoires, first-cohort TCR clusters tended to co-occur, according to a later analysis.

Comment on this clone: Its antigen is unidentified.

The donors were part of the roughly 120-subject validation cohort, which stood apart from the roughly 670-subject first cohort. The method was immunoSEQ multiplex PCR; TCRdb's version includes in-frame clones alone and lacks a portion of them. The sample has a few hundred thousand clones; 85% to 90% are singletons. Germline loops: CDR1 MDHEN, CDR2 SYDVKM. Trimming removed 0 bases at V and 7 bases at J, with 12 bases between. The CDR3 covers 14 residues. The sequenced sample was PBMCs. The TCR comes from a woman aged 18-29 years in good health and CMV-seronegative. The V gene is TRBV28, the J gene TRBJ1-2; D is unclear. Here the CDR3 DNA reads TGTGCCAGCAGTTTATGGGGCGTCCAAGGTGGCTACACCTTC. Protein: CASSLWGVQGGYTF.